Presented here are 30 T cell receptor beta chains from one specimen sequenced in a study of tumor T cells in aggressive B-cell lymphoma. Produced via immunoSEQ multiplex PCR; TCRdb's table is partial and in-frame only. The data hold about 850 clones, with roughly nine tenths observed a single time. Sequenced input: tumor tissue. The source is an adult with diffuse large B cell lymphoma.

V is TRBV5-4 and J is TRBJ2-3; 9 bases are shared with TRBD2. The germline CDR1 and CDR2 sequences are SGHNT and YYREEE (reference sequence). V lost 4 bases to trimming and J lost 1 base; unmatched junction nucleotides: 4. The CDR3 runs to 15 residues. The CDR3 loop reads CASSQRTSGTDTQYF. The CDR3 DNA reads TGTGCCAGCAGCCAACGGACTAGCGGCACAGATACGCAGTATTTT.

The chain recombines TRBV19 with TRBJ1-1; D gene unclear. CDR1 LNHDA and CDR2 SQIVND come from the germline V gene (reference sequence). CDR3 length: 14 residues. Trimming pared 4 bases from V and 3 bases from J, leaving 12 bases between. The CDR3 region is CASSNRGRDTEAFF. The DNA for the CDR3 is TGTGCCAGTAGTAATCGGGGAAGAGACACTGAAGCTTTCTTT.

The chain links TRBV7-9 to TRBJ2-5; 7 nucleotides match TRBD2. Germline values: CDR1 SEHNR, CDR2 FQNEAQ (reference sequence). The CDR3 contains 14 residues. The V and J ends lost 7 bases and 0 bases, in that order; junction bases with no gene match: 5. In nucleotides, the CDR3 is TGTGCCAGCAAGAGCGGGGTATACCAAGAGACCCAGTACTTC. Translation: CASKSGVYQETQYF.

This clone has a single count. J is TRBJ2-3 and V is TRBV9; D remains unclear. The CDR3 totals 14 residues. Per germline, CDR1 SGDLS and CDR2 YYNGEE. The V end was cut by 0 bases, the J end by 7 bases, with 12 bases between. Here the CDR3 DNA reads TGTGCCAGCAGCGTAGGATTTAGCCCAAATACGCAGTATTTT. Residues: CASSVGFSPNTQYF.

The genes are TRBV6-1 and TRBJ2-7; 8 bases fit TRBD2. CDR1 is MNHNS and CDR2 is SASEGT in the germline V gene. V trimming: 5 bases; J trimming: 6 bases; junction bases outside the gene matches: 6. The CDR3 is 13 residues long. CDR3 region: CASSNLGGGEQYF. The CDR3 DNA is TGTGCCAGCAGTAACCTCGGGGGGGGCGAGCAGTACTTC.

A note on this clone: The same CDR3 arises from other DNA sequences in this sample as well. The chain is built from TRBV28 and TRBJ2-1; D uncertain. The CDR3 is 13 residues long. Germline V gene data show CDR1 as MDHEN and CDR2 as SYDVKM. CDR3 protein: CAGRNLKMNEQFF. The CDR3 DNA reads as TGTGCTGGCAGGAACCTTAAGATGAATGAGCAGTTCTTC. Using reference TRBV28 and TRBJ2-1 for the parts outside the CDR3, the full variable domain is DVKVTQSSRYLVKRTGEKVFLECVQDMDHENMFWYRQDPGLGLRLIYFSYDVKMKEKGDIPEGYSVSREKKERFSLILESASTNQTSMYLCAGRNLKMNEQFFGPGTRLTVL.

The chain joins TRBV7-6 to TRBJ2-1; 7 positions agree with TRBD2. V shed 1 base and J 8 bases; nucleotides not matched to a gene: 8. Germline loops: CDR1 SGHVS, CDR2 FNYEAQ. This CDR3 contains 15 residues. DNA of the CDR3: TGTGCCAGCAGCTTAGTCTTTAGGGCGGGGGATGAGCAGTTCTTC. It codes for CASSLVFRAGDEQFF. Based on the CDR3 plus reference TRBV7-6 and TRBJ2-1, the full variable domain is GAGVSQSPRYKVTKRGQDVALRCDPISGHVSLYWYRQALGQGPEFLTYFNYEAQQDKSGLPNDRFSAERPEGSISTLTIQRTEQRDSAMYRCASSLVFRAGDEQFFGPGTRLTVL.

V is TRBV2 and J is TRBJ1-2, with TRBD1 identical over 9 bases. The V gene end was trimmed by 7 bases and the J gene end by 8 bases; junction bases not matched to a gene: 5. The V gene's germline CDR1 is SNHLY and CDR2 FYNNEI. This CDR3 is 12 amino acids long. The CDR3 sequence: CASKGDRDGYTF. CDR3 DNA sequence: TGTGCCAGCAAAGGGGACAGGGACGGCTACACCTTC.

This clone was counted only a few times. This chain uses TRBV9 with TRBJ2-7; 10 nucleotides line up with TRBD2. After removal of 4 bases from V and 7 bases from J, the junction contained 8 bases not matched to a gene. Germline CDR1 reads SGDLS; CDR2 reads YYNGEE. This CDR3 comprises 14 residues. The CDR3 here is CASSWAAGGREQYF. In nucleotides, the CDR3 is TGTGCCAGCAGCTGGGCAGCGGGGGGGCGTGAGCAGTACTTC. The full variable domain, its missing parts supplied by reference TRBV9 and TRBJ2-7, is DSGVTQTPKHLITATGQRVTLRCSPRSGDLSVYWYQQSLDQGLQFLIQYYNGEERAKGNILERFSAQQFPDLHSELNLSSLELGDSALYFCASSWAAGGREQYFGPGTRLTVT.

This chain joins TRBV18 and TRBJ1-1, with 9 bases fitting TRBD1. The J segment lost 6 bases and the V segment lost 3 bases, leaving 5 bases of the junction unmatched. There are 14 residues in the CDR3. Per the germline V gene, CDR1 is KGHSH and CDR2 is LQKENI. The CDR3 DNA is TGTGCCAGCTCACCTGACAGGGGGGGCTCTGAAGCTTTCTTT. Amino acids: CASSPDRGGSEAFF.

The chain carries TRBV4-1 and TRBJ1-6, with D possibly being TRBD1 (5 bases). Germline-derived CDR1 and CDR2 are MGHRA and YSYEKL. V was shortened by 0 bases and J by 8 bases, with 17 bases between the two germline ends. The CDR3 is 17 amino acids. The CDR3 DNA reads TGCGCCAGCAGCCAAGATTGGGGCGGCCCGATTTATTCACCCCTCCACTTT. This codes for CASSQDWGGPIYSPLHF.

This chain joins TRBV6-5 and TRBJ2-3, with 11 bases fitting TRBD2. The CDR3 totals 16 residues. Germline CDR1 MNHEY, CDR2 SVGAGI. V lost 2 bases and J lost 3; bases outside the gene matches: 4. The CDR3 DNA sequence: TGTGCCAGCAGTTACGGGACTAGCGGTTATACAGATACGCAGTATTTT. Translated: CASSYGTSGYTDTQYF.

The chain combines TRBV9 with TRBJ2-1; TRBD2 might be the D (6 bases). Germline V gene lookup returns CDR1 SGDLS and CDR2 YYNGEE. The germline V and J ends were trimmed by 0 bases and 7 bases, with 14 bases remaining between them. CDR3 length: 15 amino acids. Here the CDR3 DNA reads TGTGCCAGCAGCGTAGCGGCTAGCGAGAGGAATGAGCAGTTCTTC. As protein: CASSVAASERNEQFF. Looking up the rest from reference TRBV9 and TRBJ2-1 gives the full variable domain: DSGVTQTPKHLITATGQRVTLRCSPRSGDLSVYWYQQSLDQGLQFLIQYYNGEERAKGNILERFSAQQFPDLHSELNLSSLELGDSALYFCASSVAASERNEQFFGPGTRLTVL.

This chain links TRBV9 with TRBJ2-3; D may be TRBD2 (5 bases). This CDR3 region has 16 residues. V was trimmed by 4 bases and J by 5 bases, leaving 20 bases between them. Germline CDR1 reads SGDLS; CDR2 reads YYNGEE. The CDR3, as DNA: TGTGCCAGCAGCACCGACCCGGACTCGTACCGAGATACGCAGTATTTT. Translation gives CASSTDPDSYRDTQYF.

The chain employs TRBV6-5 and TRBJ1-1; unclear D gene. The CDR3 length is 11 residues. Trimming removed 5 bases at V and 6 bases at J, with 7 bases between. The germline gives CDR1 MNHEY, CDR2 SVGAGI. This CDR3 reads CASSRESEAFF. In DNA, the CDR3 is TGTGCCAGCAGTCGGGAGTCTGAAGCTTTCTTT.

The chain links TRBV9 to TRBJ2-1; 7 bases fit TRBD2. This CDR3 region has 13 residues. The germline gives CDR1 SGDLS, CDR2 YYNGEE. The trim removed 3 bases at V and 8 bases at J, leaving 5 bases unmatched. The CDR3 DNA follows: TGTGCCAGCAGCGGGGGAGGGCCGGATGAGCAGTTCTTC. As protein: CASSGGGPDEQFF.

For this clone: The same CDR3 also results from other DNA sequences found in this sample. The V and J genes are TRBV7-2 and TRBJ1-1, with D possibly TRBD1 on 5 matching bases. Germline loops: CDR1 SGHTA, CDR2 FQGNSA. This CDR3 spans 13 amino acids. V was shortened by 4 bases and J by 1 base, with 7 bases between the two germline ends. This CDR3 reads CASSSQENTEAFF. The DNA of the CDR3 is TGTGCCAGCAGCTCACAGGAGAACACTGAAGCTTTCTTT.

The chain carries TRBV5-1 and TRBJ1-4; 9 bases agree with TRBD1. CDR1 is SGHRS, CDR2 YFSETQ, per germline. The CDR3 has 15 amino acids. Trimming took 4 bases from V and 4 from J; bases not matched to a gene: 5. As DNA, the CDR3 is TGCGCCAGCAGCCGGACAGGGGCCGTTAATGAAAAACTGTTTTTT. Translation: CASSRTGAVNEKLFF.

This clone was detected only once. The chain employs TRBV19 and TRBJ2-6; tentatively, D is TRBD2 (7 bases). The CDR3 runs to 15 residues. Trimming stripped 7 bases from V and 2 bases from J, with 12 bases between. In germline, CDR1 is LNHDA, CDR2 SQIVND (reference sequence). The CDR3 sequence is CASMGGQAGANVLTF. The CDR3 DNA follows: TGTGCCAGTATGGGGGGGCAGGCTGGGGCCAACGTCCTGACTTTC. Full variable domain (missing parts from reference TRBV19 and TRBJ2-6): DGGITQSPKYLFRKEGQNVTLSCEQNLNHDAMYWYRQDPGQGLRLIYYSQIVNDFQKGDIAEGYSVSREKKESFPLTVTSAQKNPTAFYLCASMGGQAGANVLTFGAGSRLTVL.

The V call is TRBV5-1, the J call TRBJ2-3; TRBD2 matches at 8 bases. V was clipped by 4 bases and J by 6 bases; unmatched bases: 7. The CDR3 sequence is 14 residues long. Germline V CDR1 and CDR2: SGHRS, YFSETQ. CDR3 bases: TGCGCCAGCAGCGGGGCGGGGGGCCTGGATACGCAGTATTTT. It specifies CASSGAGGLDTQYF.

The V call is TRBV4-1, the J call TRBJ2-5; perhaps TRBD2 as D (6 bases). The germline CDR1 and CDR2 sequences are MGHRA and YSYEKL. V lost 3 bases, J lost 5 bases, and 10 bases lay in between. This CDR3 is built from 13 residues. CDR3 coding DNA: TGCGCCAGCAGCCAGTATGGGGGGGAGACCCAGTACTTC. This gives the protein CASSQYGGETQYF.

The chain recombines TRBV6-5 with TRBJ2-7; 11 bases align to TRBD2. CDR1 is MNHEY, CDR2 SVGAGI, per germline. V lost 5 bases to trimming and J lost 6 bases; unmatched junction nucleotides: 3. The CDR3 has 13 amino acids. The CDR3 bases are TGTGCCAGCAGTGTAGCGGGGGGGATCGAGCAGTACTTC. This codes for CASSVAGGIEQYF.

V usage is TRBV14 and J usage is TRBJ2-3, with a weak D call TRBD2 (6 bases). CDR3 length: 17 amino acids. CDR1 and CDR2 (germline): SGHDN, FVKESK. Deletions cut 3 bases from V and 1 base from J, with 17 bases between. The CDR3, as DNA: TGTGCCAGCAGCCACCTAGTCTGGGACTCACGCACAGATACGCAGTATTTT. As protein: CASSHLVWDSRTDTQYF. Full variable domain (outside the CDR3, taken from reference TRBV14 and TRBJ2-3): EAGVTQFPSHSVIEKGQTVTLRCDPISGHDNLYWYRRVMGKEIKFLLHFVKESKQDESGMPNNRFLAERTGGTYSTLKVQPAELEDSGVYFCASSHLVWDSRTDTQYFGPGTRLTVL.

This chain connects TRBV7-2 to TRBJ2-3; D is possibly TRBD2 (6 bases). Germline V gives CDR1 SGHTA, CDR2 FQGNSA. The V end was cut by 7 bases, the J end by 3 bases, with 17 bases between. The length of the CDR3 is 15 residues. The CDR3 region is CASNVAEASTDTQYF. CDR3 in DNA: TGTGCCAGCAATGTAGCGGAAGCAAGTACAGATACGCAGTATTTT. The full variable domain, its missing parts supplied by reference TRBV7-2 and TRBJ2-3, is GAGVSQSPSNKVTEKGKDVELRCDPISGHTALYWYRQSLGQGLEFLIYFQGNSAPDKSGLPSDRFSAERTGGSVSTLTIQRTQQEDSAVYLCASNVAEASTDTQYFGPGTRLTVL.

V usage is TRBV11-1 and J usage is TRBJ1-2; D gene ambiguous. Looked up from germline, CDR1 is SGHAT and CDR2 is FQDESV (reference sequence). The CDR3 contains 12 residues. Trimming took off 2 bases at V and 4 bases at J, with 5 bases between the two ends. CDR3 bases: TGTGCCAGCAGCTTAAGAGGCTATGGCTACACCTTC. It is translated as CASSLRGYGYTF.

The chain links TRBV5-5 to TRBJ2-3, with unresolved D. Germline values: CDR1 SGHKS, CDR2 YYEKEE (reference sequence). V shed 1 base and J shed 6 bases, with 9 bases lying between them. The CDR3 is 13 residues long. The CDR3 sequence is CASSLTAPDTQYF. CDR3 DNA: TGTGCCAGCAGCTTGACTGCCCCTGATACGCAGTATTTT.

V is TRBV13 and J is TRBJ2-2; 8 bases match TRBD2. This CDR3 spans 16 amino acids. J gave up 0 bases and V 4 bases, and 4 bases lay outside the gene matches. Germline V gene lookup returns CDR1 PRHDT and CDR2 FYEKMQ (reference sequence). CDR3 nucleotides: TGTGCCAGCAGCTCCTACGGGGGGGCGAACACCGGGGAGCTGTTTTTT. Translating it yields CASSSYGGANTGELFF.

V usage is TRBV27 and J usage is TRBJ1-1; 7 nucleotides line up with TRBD1. The germline CDR1 and CDR2 sequences are MNHEY and SMNVEV (reference sequence). With V trimmed by 4 bases and J by 1 base, 9 bases remained unmatched. This CDR3 has 16 residues. CDR3 coding DNA: TGTGCCAGCAGTTCCTTTGGGACAGCGCCGAACACTGAAGCTTTCTTT. It codes for CASSSFGTAPNTEAFF.

V gene TRBV28 combines with J gene TRBJ1-1; 7 bases are a match to TRBD1. The J segment lost 7 bases and the V segment lost 2 bases, leaving 10 bases of the junction unmatched. Germline CDR1 is MDHEN and CDR2 is SYDVKM. The CDR3 length is 15 residues. The CDR3 nucleotides are TGTGCCAGCAGTTTACCCCAGGGACAGCAACTTGAAGCTTTCTTT. It is translated as CASSLPQGQQLEAFF.

The CDR3 DNA follows: TGCGCCAGCAGCCAAGAAGGCGGAAAACTGTTTTTT. It specifies CASSQEGGKLFF. The chain combines TRBV4-1 with TRBJ1-4; D not resolved. V was pared by 0 bases and J by 10 bases, with 6 bases between. CDR3 size: 12 residues. Germline CDR1 reads MGHRA; CDR2 reads YSYEKL.